These 17 T cell receptor beta chains came from one sample sequenced in a study of OX40 agonist ivuxolimab in advanced cancers. TCRdb's copy holds only in-frame clones and misses some; the assay was immunoSEQ multiplex PCR. The repertoire has roughly 74,000 clones, about 87% of them found once; the top ten carry around 0.54%. The material was CD4+ or CD8+ T cells sorted from blood, obtained in a trial of the OX40 agonist ivuxolimab. The origin of the receptors is an adult with an advanced solid tumor such as melanoma, head and neck, liver or kidney cancer.

The CDR3 spells CASSFTAGSNQPQHF. The CDR3 coding sequence is TGTGCCAGCAGCTTCACAGCCGGATCCAATCAGCCCCAGCATTTT. The chain combines TRBV7-6 with TRBJ1-5; D gene ambiguous. Germline V gene lookup returns CDR1 SGHVS and CDR2 FNYEAQ. V was clipped by 3 bases and J by 3 bases, with 12 bases between them. This CDR3 region has 15 residues.

To note about this clone: In the same sample, other DNA sequences code for this CDR3. This sequence joins TRBV14 and TRBJ1-1; D is possibly TRBD1 (6 bases). The V end lost 3 bases, the J end lost 1 base, and 6 bases lay between the germline ends. There are 13 residues in the CDR3. Germline CDR1 SGHDN, CDR2 FVKESK. CDR3 DNA: TGTGCCAGCAGCCAGGGGGCGAACACTGAAGCTTTCTTT. It encodes CASSQGANTEAFF.

This clone was seen more than once but under ten times. The CDR3 sequence: CACLPLGTGGSPLHF. In DNA form, the CDR3 reads TGTGCCTGCTTACCCCTCGGGACAGGGGGATCACCCCTCCACTTT. The J gene is TRBJ1-6, the V gene TRBV30, with 11 bases matching TRBD1. CDR1 and CDR2 (germline): GTSNPN, SVGIG (reference sequence). The V gene end was trimmed by 6 bases and the J gene end by 10 bases; junction bases not matched to a gene: 11. CDR3 size: 15 residues.

V and J are TRBV15 and TRBJ2-1, with TRBD2 matching over 9 bases. The J segment lost 0 bases and the V segment lost 5 bases, leaving 2 bases of the junction unmatched. The V gene's germline CDR1 is LNHNV and CDR2 YYDKDF (reference sequence). This CDR3 contains 15 residues. The DNA of the CDR3 is TGTGCCACCAGCGGTAGCGGGGGCTCCTACAATGAGCAGTTCTTC. It codes for CATSGSGGSYNEQFF.

This chain uses TRBV19 with TRBJ2-1; 7 nucleotides line up with TRBD1. This CDR3 contains 14 residues. Germline V lookup: CDR1 LNHDA, CDR2 SQIVND (reference sequence). V dropped 4 bases and J dropped 8; count of bases not matched to a gene: 8. The CDR3 coding sequence is TGTGCCAGTAGTAAGGGGGCCGCGACTCATGAGCAGTTCTTC. This codes for CASSKGAATHEQFF.

V gene TRBV11-2 combines with J gene TRBJ1-3; the match to TRBD1 covers 7 bases. Germline V gene sequence: CDR1 SGHAT, CDR2 FQNNGV. The CDR3 runs 18 residues. With 5 bases clipped from V and 2 bases from J, the junction kept 15 bases outside the gene matches. In DNA form, the CDR3 reads TGTGCCAGCAGCCCAACAGGGGTCGCTCCCCTTCCTGGAAACACCATATATTTT. Its protein is CASSPTGVAPLPGNTIYF.

This chain uses TRBV6-1 with TRBJ2-2; no clear D gene. The CDR3 is made up of 13 amino acids. V lost 5 bases, J lost 8 bases, and 12 bases lay in between. The V gene's germline CDR1 is MNHNS and CDR2 SASEGT. CDR3 region: CASSSEVPGELFF. The CDR3 DNA follows: TGTGCCAGCAGTTCTGAGGTACCGGGGGAGCTGTTTTTT.

The genes are TRBV25-1 and TRBJ2-3; D gene ambiguous. In germline, CDR1 is MGHDK, CDR2 SYGVNS. Trimming shortened V by 1 base and J by 0 bases, and 5 bases separated the two germline ends. The CDR3 contains 14 residues. The CDR3 is CASSESASTDTQYF. For the CDR3, the DNA is TGTGCCAGCAGTGAATCGGCAAGCACAGATACGCAGTATTTT.

The gene calls are TRBV5-1 and TRBJ2-7; 9 positions match TRBD1. There are 15 residues in the CDR3. The germline CDR1 and CDR2 sequences are SGHRS and YFSETQ. V trimming: 2 bases; J trimming: 6 bases; junction bases outside the gene matches: 9. The CDR3 reads CASSLTSGTGSEQYF. The CDR3, as DNA: TGCGCCAGCAGCTTAACCTCCGGGACAGGGAGCGAGCAGTACTTC.

The chain is built from TRBV25-1 and TRBJ2-3; maybe TRBD2 (6 bases). The germline V and J ends were trimmed by 5 bases and 0 bases, with 15 bases remaining between them. CDR3 length: 16 residues. CDR1 and CDR2 (germline): MGHDK, SYGVNS. CDR3 DNA sequence: TGTGCCAGCAGTCCGGACTACCTTCTTAGCACAGATACGCAGTATTTT. It translates to CASSPDYLLSTDTQYF.

The CDR3: CASSELGLSQSSYNEQFF. Here the CDR3 DNA reads TGTGCCAGCAGTGAACTCGGACTATCCCAAAGCTCCTACAATGAGCAGTTCTTC. The V gene is TRBV6-1, the J gene TRBJ2-1, with D possibly TRBD2 on 6 matching bases. The germline CDR1 and CDR2 sequences are MNHNS and SASEGT. The CDR3 sequence is 18 residues long. V lost 2 bases to trimming and J lost 0 bases, with 17 bases between them.

The chain has TRBV7-2 and TRBJ2-1; 12 bases map to TRBD1. After removal of 5 bases from V and 8 bases from J, the junction contained 4 bases not matched to a gene. Germline values: CDR1 SGHTA, CDR2 FQGNSA. The CDR3 consists of 14 residues. The chain's CDR3 is CASSNRDRGHEQFF. The CDR3 DNA reads as TGTGCCAGCAGCAACCGGGACAGGGGGCATGAGCAGTTCTTC.

The chain carries TRBV30 and TRBJ2-1; a weak D match, TRBD2 (6 bases). V shed 2 bases and J shed 7 bases, with 15 bases lying between them. The germline V gene has CDR1 GTSNPN and CDR2 SVGIG (reference sequence). This CDR3 region has 14 residues. The CDR3 region has the DNA TGTGCCTGGAGTCTAATACTAGCTATGAATGAGCAGTTCTTC. Translation gives CAWSLILAMNEQFF.

The chain has TRBV7-8 and TRBJ2-7; D call uncertain. This CDR3 has 11 residues. V was shortened by 5 bases and J by 3 bases, with 5 bases between the two germline ends. The V gene's germline CDR1 is SGHVS and CDR2 FQNEAQ. The CDR3 region has the DNA TGTGCCAGCAGCCGAAACTACGAGCAGTACTTC. The encoded protein is CASSRNYEQYF.

The V gene is TRBV7-2, the J gene TRBJ2-7, with unresolved D. V was clipped by 2 bases and J by 2 bases, with 7 bases between them. The CDR3 is made up of 13 amino acids. Germline CDR1 SGHTA, CDR2 FQGNSA. The CDR3 protein is CASSLSVAYEQYF. In nucleotides, the CDR3 is TGTGCCAGCAGCTTATCGGTAGCCTACGAGCAGTACTTC.

This chain joins TRBV2 and TRBJ2-7; D possibly corresponds to TRBD2 (6 bases). The V end lost 4 bases, the J end lost 5 bases, and 15 bases lay between the germline ends. CDR1 is SNHLY, CDR2 FYNNEI, per germline. This CDR3 is 14 amino acids long. The CDR3 loop is CASSVAGRIHEQYF. Written as DNA, the CDR3 is TGTGCCAGCAGTGTGGCGGGACGTATCCACGAGCAGTACTTC.

The V gene is TRBV29-1, the J gene TRBJ2-7; D remains unclear. Trimming took 2 bases from V and 4 from J, leaving 6 bases between them. Looked up from germline, CDR1 is SQVTM and CDR2 is ANQGSEA. CDR3 size: 11 residues. The DNA for the CDR3 is TGCAGCGTTGAACAGACGTACGAGCAGTACTTC. It translates to CSVEQTYEQYF.